The 21 T cell receptor beta chains in this list originate from one sample, sequenced in a study of cytomegalovirus exposure and HLA in healthy donors. The primer mix had 60 Vbeta and 13 Jbeta primers. Clones were read by immunoSEQ multiplex PCR, and TCRdb kept only the in-frame ones, dropping some. The sample has 250,000 to 350,000 clones, around 86% seen once; the top ten hold less than 4.5%. The material sequenced was PBMCs. Source of these receptors: a man between 35 and 55 years old in good health and CMV-seropositive.

This chain joins TRBV18 and TRBJ2-1; 7 positions match TRBD1. The CDR3 is made up of 15 amino acids. Trimming at V came to 3 bases and at J to 1 base, leaving 3 bases not matched to a gene. Germline-derived CDR1 and CDR2 are KGHSH and LQKENI. The CDR3: CASSPRQGSYNEQFF. The CDR3 nucleotides read TGTGCCAGCTCACCTCGACAGGGATCCTACAATGAGCAGTTCTTC.

This clone appeared once. The CDR3: CASSQVSLAGSDTQYF. CDR3 sequence (DNA): TGCGCCAGCAGCCAAGTTTCACTAGCGGGATCGGATACGCAGTATTTT. The chain uses TRBV4-3 and TRBJ2-3; TRBD2 aligns across 10 bases. Germline trimming cut 1 base from V and 6 bases from J; bases unmatched to any gene: 7. The CDR3 spans 16 residues. CDR1 is LGHNA, CDR2 YSLEER, per germline.

Only one count was recorded for this clone. The J gene is TRBJ2-1, the V gene TRBV27; 8 bases align to TRBD2. With 6 bases clipped from V and 0 bases from J, the junction kept 7 bases outside the gene matches. The CDR3 has 16 amino acids. Germline V CDR1 and CDR2: MNHEY, SMNVEV (reference sequence). CDR3 loop: CASSLSGISSYNEQFF. Here the CDR3 DNA reads TGTGCCAGCAGCCTTAGCGGGATTAGCTCCTACAATGAGCAGTTCTTC.

This sequence joins TRBV7-9 and TRBJ1-2, with a weak D call TRBD1 (5 bases). This CDR3 is built from 14 residues. CDR1 is SEHNR, CDR2 FQNEAQ, per germline (reference sequence). V lost 5 bases and J lost 7, with 17 bases in between. The CDR3 spells CASSPTGQGGGYTF. The DNA of the CDR3 is TGTGCCAGCAGCCCGACCGGGCAGGGAGGTGGCTACACCTTC.

The chain joins TRBV7-3 to TRBJ2-7; 9 bases are shared with TRBD2. In germline, CDR1 is SGHTA, CDR2 FQGTGA. Unmatched junction bases numbered 6, after V lost 1 base and J lost 5 bases. This CDR3 spans 15 amino acids. The CDR3 nucleotides read TGTGCCAGCAGCTTAAACGCGGGAGGGCCGGACGAGCAGTACTTC. Its protein is CASSLNAGGPDEQYF.

The V gene is TRBV5-6, the J gene TRBJ1-3, with D tentatively TRBD1 (5 bases). V was shortened by 4 bases and J by 0 bases, with 11 bases between the two germline ends. The germline V gene has CDR1 SGHDT and CDR2 YYEEEE. The CDR3 consists of 15 residues. The DNA for the CDR3 is TGTGCCAGCAGCGCCTCGGGGGTCTCTGGAAACACCATATATTTT. Encoded protein: CASSASGVSGNTIYF.

The genes are TRBV6-5 and TRBJ2-5; 7 nucleotides align to TRBD2. The ends lost 0 bases at V and 3 bases at J; junction bases unmatched: 7. This CDR3 is 16 amino acids long. From germline, CDR1 is MNHEY and CDR2 SVGAGI. DNA for the CDR3: TGTGCCAGCAGTTACTCGTTGTGGGGGGGGAAAGAGACCCAGTACTTC. This sequence encodes CASSYSLWGGKETQYF.

The rearrangement joins TRBV6-5 to TRBJ1-1, with 8 bases identical to TRBD1. Germline-derived CDR1 and CDR2 are MNHEY and SVGAGI. With 5 bases clipped from V and 6 bases from J, the junction kept 11 bases outside the gene matches. The CDR3 is 15 amino acids. The CDR3 region has the DNA TGTGCCAGCAGTCAAAGGACAGGGCGTTTTGCTGAAGCTTTCTTT. It yields the protein CASSQRTGRFAEAFF.

The rearrangement uses TRBV5-1 and TRBJ2-2, with 14 bases that match TRBD2. The CDR3 sequence is 16 residues long. Germline V gene lookup returns CDR1 SGHRS and CDR2 YFSETQ. V shed 4 bases and J 5 bases; nucleotides not matched to a gene: 4. CDR3 region: CASSEGLAGVTGELFF. The CDR3 DNA is TGCGCCAGCAGCGAGGGACTAGCGGGAGTAACCGGGGAGCTGTTTTTT.

This clone was observed a single time. The chain employs TRBV27 and TRBJ2-3, with D possibly matching TRBD2 (7 bases). The germline gives CDR1 MNHEY, CDR2 SMNVEV (reference sequence). The CDR3 contains 15 residues. Deletions cut 5 bases from V and 4 bases from J, with 16 bases between. The CDR3 DNA reads as TGTGCCAGCAGTACCAGGCGGGGGCCCGCAGATACGCAGTATTTT. It encodes CASSTRRGPADTQYF.

The V and J genes are TRBV28 and TRBJ2-7; TRBD1 aligns across 10 bases. Trimming cost V 4 bases and J 2 bases; bases outside gene matches: 2. The CDR3 has 14 amino acids. The germline V gene has CDR1 MDHEN and CDR2 SYDVKM. The CDR3 sequence: CASSWDRGTYEQYF. DNA for the CDR3: TGTGCCAGCAGTTGGGACAGGGGAACCTACGAGCAGTACTTC.

The chain employs TRBV7-9 and TRBJ2-1; D is ambiguous. V lost 5 bases, J lost 3 bases, and 14 bases lay in between. Germline V gene lookup returns CDR1 SEHNR and CDR2 FQNEAQ (reference sequence). The CDR3 length is 15 residues. The CDR3 DNA reads as TGTGCCAGCAGCAAACTGGTTGGGCACTACAATGAGCAGTTCTTC. Translation: CASSKLVGHYNEQFF.

The chain has TRBV7-9 and TRBJ2-1; D gene unclear. The CDR3 extends over 15 amino acids. Trimming took 5 bases from V and 0 from J, leaving 11 bases between them. CDR1 and CDR2 from the germline V gene are SEHNR and FQNEAQ (reference sequence). In DNA, the CDR3 is TGTGCCAGCAGCAGACTCGTCGGCTCCTACAATGAGCAGTTCTTC. This codes for CASSRLVGSYNEQFF. Filled out from reference TRBV7-9 and TRBJ2-1, the complete variable domain reads DTGVSQNPRHKITKRGQNVTFRCDPISEHNRLYWYRQTLGQGPEFLTYFQNEAQLEKSRLLSDRFSAERPKGSFSTLEIQRTEQGDSAMYLCASSRLVGSYNEQFFGPGTRLTVL.

The rearrangement links TRBV5-6 to TRBJ2-5, with D possibly matching TRBD1 (5 bases). CDR3 length: 13 residues. Germline V gene sequence: CDR1 SGHDT, CDR2 YYEEEE. Trimming took off 2 bases at V and 4 bases at J, with 9 bases between the two ends. CDR3 in amino acids: CASSLGVLETQYF. The CDR3 DNA sequence: TGTGCCAGCAGCTTAGGGGTTCTAGAGACCCAGTACTTC.

The V gene is TRBV13, the J gene TRBJ1-2; a weak D match, TRBD1 (6 bases). This CDR3 is built from 16 residues. Germline V lookup: CDR1 PRHDT, CDR2 FYEKMQ (reference sequence). V gave up 4 bases and J gave up 4 bases, with 19 bases separating them. The CDR3 region has the DNA TGTGCCAGCAGCTATAAGGCAGGGGCTAACATCTATGGCTACACCTTC. This translates into CASSYKAGANIYGYTF.

The genes are TRBV19 and TRBJ1-1, with 7 bases aligning to TRBD1. From germline, CDR1 is LNHDA and CDR2 SQIVND (reference sequence). J was trimmed by 1 base and V by 8 bases; bases with no gene match: 4. The CDR3 runs to 13 residues. This CDR3 reads CASRQGGNTEAFF. CDR3 DNA: TGTGCCAGTCGGCAGGGGGGGAACACTGAAGCTTTCTTT. The entire variable domain, with the rest obtained from reference TRBV19 and TRBJ1-1, is as follows: DGGITQSPKYLFRKEGQNVTLSCEQNLNHDAMYWYRQDPGQGLRLIYYSQIVNDFQKGDIAEGYSVSREKKESFPLTVTSAQKNPTAFYLCASRQGGNTEAFFGQGTRLTVV.

The chain recombines TRBV19 with TRBJ1-5; 9 bases match TRBD1. The CDR3 runs 15 residues. Per germline, CDR1 LNHDA and CDR2 SQIVND (reference sequence). V lost 3 bases to trimming and J lost 9 bases; unmatched junction nucleotides: 9. The CDR3: CASSIGTGFGRPQHF. In nucleotides, the CDR3 is TGTGCCAGTAGTATCGGGACAGGGTTTGGGCGGCCCCAGCATTTT.

This chain connects TRBV2 to TRBJ1-5, with TRBD1 matching over 8 bases. The CDR3 sequence is 15 residues long. Germline CDR1 is SNHLY and CDR2 is FYNNEI. Trimming at V came to 5 bases and at J to 6 bases, leaving 9 bases not matched to a gene. In nucleotides, the CDR3 is TGTGCCAGCAGTAGACCGGACAGGGAGGGTCAGCCCCAGCATTTT. Amino acids: CASSRPDREGQPQHF. The complete variable domain, with remaining parts taken from reference TRBV2 and TRBJ1-5, reads EPEVTQTPSHQVTQMGQEVILRCVPISNHLYFYWYRQILGQKVEFLVSFYNNEISEKSEIFDDQFSVERPDGSNFTLKIRSTKLEDSAMYFCASSRPDREGQPQHFGDGTRLSIL.

As for this clone: The same CDR3 is also encoded by other DNA sequences in this sample. The rearrangement joins TRBV5-1 to TRBJ2-3; D is unclear. CDR1 SGHRS and CDR2 YFSETQ come from the germline V gene. V dropped 0 bases and J dropped 1 base, with 6 bases sitting between them. This CDR3 is 14 amino acids long. This CDR3 is CASSLVAGTDTQYF. Written as DNA, the CDR3 is TGCGCCAGCAGCTTGGTAGCTGGCACAGATACGCAGTATTTT.

The chain combines TRBV7-9 with TRBJ2-1; D not certain. Germline V gene sequence: CDR1 SEHNR, CDR2 FQNEAQ (reference sequence). The CDR3 extends over 17 amino acids. V was trimmed by 6 bases and J by 1 base, leaving 19 bases between them. The CDR3 DNA is TGTGCCAGCAGTTCTCCCCGACTTGGTGGATCCTACAATGAGCAGTTCTTC. Encoded protein: CASSSPRLGGSYNEQFF.

Regarding this clone: This same CDR3 is encoded by further DNA sequences in the sample. The gene calls are TRBV5-6 and TRBJ2-7; D gene uncertain. Germline V gives CDR1 SGHDT, CDR2 YYEEEE. The CDR3 runs to 13 residues. Deletions cut 0 bases from V and 0 bases from J, with 4 bases between. Here the CDR3 reads CASSLGSSYEQYF. The CDR3 DNA follows: TGTGCCAGCAGCTTGGGCAGCTCCTACGAGCAGTACTTC.